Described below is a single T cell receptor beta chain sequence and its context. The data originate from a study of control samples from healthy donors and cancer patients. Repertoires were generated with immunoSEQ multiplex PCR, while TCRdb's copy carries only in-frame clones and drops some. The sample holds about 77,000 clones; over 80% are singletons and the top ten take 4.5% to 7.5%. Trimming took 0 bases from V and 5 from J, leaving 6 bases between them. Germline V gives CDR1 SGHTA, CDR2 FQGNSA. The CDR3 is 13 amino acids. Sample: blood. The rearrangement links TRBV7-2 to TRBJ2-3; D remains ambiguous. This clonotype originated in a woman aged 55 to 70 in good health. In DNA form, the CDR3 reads TGTGCCAGCAGCTTAGCGCCGCAAGATACGCAGTATTTT. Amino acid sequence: CASSLAPQDTQYF.